These T cell receptor beta chains were read from a single sample in a study of cytomegalovirus exposure and HLA in healthy donors. Sequencing was performed with immunoSEQ multiplex PCR; in TCRdb, only in-frame clones are kept and a portion is missing. The sample lists some 160,000 clones, about 80% occurring once. Input material: PBMCs. Receptor source: a woman between 50 and 59 years old in good health and CMV-seronegative. CDR3s include the opening cysteine and the closing phenylalanine or tryptophan. The D gene is left open where the match is weak. Size values are once, few and many counts, or a class for expanded clones, and some rows have none.

J gene: TRBJ2-7; V gene: TRBV5-1; clone size: few; D gene: TRBD1; CDR3 DNA: TGCGCCAGCAGCTTGGGGAGCCAGGGGGCTCGCGAGCAGTACTTC; CDR3 protein: CASSLGSQGAREQYF
J gene: TRBJ1-2; V gene: TRBV6-6; clone size: -; D gene: TRBD1; CDR3 DNA: TGTGCCAGCAGCCCCGGGACAGGGTTTTTTCCCTTC; CDR3 protein: CASSPGTGFFPF
J gene: TRBJ1-2; V gene: TRBV28; clone size: -; D gene: -; CDR3 DNA: TGTGCCAGCAGAGAGGGTGGCTATGGCTACACCTTC; CDR3 protein: CASREGGYGYTF
J gene: TRBJ2-7; V gene: TRBV7-2; clone size: -; D gene: -; CDR3 DNA: TGTGCCAGCAGCTTAGCGGCGGCGTCCTACGAGCAGTACTTC; CDR3 protein: CASSLAAASYEQYF
J gene: TRBJ2-1; V gene: TRBV11-2; clone size: -; D gene: -; CDR3 DNA: TGTGCCAGCAGCTTAGCAGGGTTAAATGAGCAGTTCTTC; CDR3 protein: CASSLAGLNEQFF
J gene: TRBJ2-1; V gene: TRBV30; clone size: -; D gene: TRBD2; CDR3 DNA: TGTGCCTGGAGTGTAATTCGGACTAGCGGCATCTACAATGAGCAGTTCTTC; CDR3 protein: CAWSVIRTSGIYNEQFF
J gene: TRBJ1-1; V gene: TRBV5-1; clone size: once; D gene: -; CDR3 DNA: TGCGCCAGCAGCTCCGGGGGGAGGGAAGCTTTCTTT; CDR3 protein: CASSSGGREAFF
J gene: TRBJ2-3; V gene: TRBV11-2; clone size: -; D gene: TRBD2; CDR3 DNA: TGTGCCAGCAGCTTAGTAGGTCTAGCGGGGGATACGGATACGCAGTATTTT; CDR3 protein: CASSLVGLAGDTDTQYF
J gene: TRBJ2-5; V gene: TRBV18; clone size: -; D gene: -; CDR3 DNA: TGTGCCAGCTCACCCCGAATCGAGGAGGGAGAGACCCAGTACTTC; CDR3 protein: CASSPRIEEGETQYF
J gene: TRBJ1-3; V gene: TRBV6-5; clone size: -; D gene: -; CDR3 DNA: TGTGCCAGCAGTTACTCGATAGGGGGCTCTGGAAACACCATATATTTT; CDR3 protein: CASSYSIGGSGNTIYF
J gene: TRBJ2-3; V gene: TRBV4-3; clone size: once; D gene: -; CDR3 DNA: TGCGCCAGCAGCCCCCAGGCGCTCGCTGTCAGCACAGATACGCAGTATTTT; CDR3 protein: CASSPQALAVSTDTQYF
J gene: TRBJ2-5; V gene: TRBV5-1; clone size: -; D gene: -; CDR3 DNA: TGCGCCAGCAGCTTTGGCACCACCCTAGAGGAGACCCAGTACTTC; CDR3 protein: CASSFGTTLEETQYF
J gene: TRBJ1-4; V gene: TRBV11-2; clone size: -; D gene: -; CDR3 DNA: TGTGCCAGCAGCTTGGCACAGGGCACAACTAATGAAAAACTGTTTTTT; CDR3 protein: CASSLAQGTTNEKLFF
J gene: TRBJ2-7; V gene: TRBV10-3; clone size: -; D gene: -; CDR3 DNA: TGTGCCATCAGGGGGGACACAGTCTACGAGCAGTACTTC; CDR3 protein: CAIRGDTVYEQYF
J gene: TRBJ2-5; V gene: TRBV5-4; clone size: -; D gene: TRBD2; CDR3 DNA: TGTGCCAGCAGCCCGCCGGGGGGGGGAGAGACCCAGTACTTC; CDR3 protein: CASSPPGGGETQYF
J gene: TRBJ1-1; V gene: TRBV18; clone size: -; D gene: -; CDR3 DNA: TGTGCCAGCTCACCCGATTCGGGGGGCGGCACTGAAGCTTTCTTT; CDR3 protein: CASSPDSGGGTEAFF
J gene: TRBJ2-1; V gene: TRBV9; clone size: -; D gene: TRBD2; CDR3 DNA: TGTGCCAGCAGCGTGGCTAGCGGGAGTGGTGAGCAGTTCTTC; CDR3 protein: CASSVASGSGEQFF
J gene: TRBJ2-7; V gene: TRBV28; clone size: -; D gene: TRBD2; CDR3 DNA: TGTGCCAGCAGGGCTAGCGGGACCTACGAGCAGTACTTC; CDR3 protein: CASRASGTYEQYF
J gene: TRBJ2-7; V gene: TRBV4-1; clone size: -; D gene: -; CDR3 DNA: TGCGCCAGCAGCCAAGGGCCAGCGGCAAGCTCCTACGAGCAGTACTTC; CDR3 protein: CASSQGPAASSYEQYF
J gene: TRBJ2-5; V gene: TRBV2; clone size: -; D gene: -; CDR3 DNA: TGTGCCAGCAGTTCCGGAGAAGAGACCCAGTACTTC; CDR3 protein: CASSSGEETQYF
J gene: TRBJ2-5; V gene: TRBV7-8; clone size: -; D gene: TRBD1; CDR3 DNA: TGTGCCAGCAGCCCAACCCGGGACAGGAAAAATAAGCAGTACTTC; CDR3 protein: CASSPTRDRKNKQYF
J gene: TRBJ2-3; V gene: TRBV2; clone size: -; D gene: TRBD1; CDR3 DNA: TGTGCCAGCAGCGGAGGACAGGGTGGGGAGCAGTATTTT; CDR3 protein: CASSGGQGGEQYF